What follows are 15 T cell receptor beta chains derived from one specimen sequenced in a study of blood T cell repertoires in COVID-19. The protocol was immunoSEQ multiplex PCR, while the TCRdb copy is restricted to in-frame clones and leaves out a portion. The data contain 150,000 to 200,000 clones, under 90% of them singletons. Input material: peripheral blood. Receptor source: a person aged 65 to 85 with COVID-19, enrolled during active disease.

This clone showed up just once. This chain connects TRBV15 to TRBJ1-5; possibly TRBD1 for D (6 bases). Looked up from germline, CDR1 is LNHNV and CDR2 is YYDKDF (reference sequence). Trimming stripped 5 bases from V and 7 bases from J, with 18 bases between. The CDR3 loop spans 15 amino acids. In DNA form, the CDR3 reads TGTGCCACCAGCTTCATTGGCGGGGGCGGACAGCCCCAGCATTTT. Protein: CATSFIGGGGQPQHF. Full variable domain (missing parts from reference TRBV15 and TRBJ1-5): DAMVIQNPRYQVTQFGKPVTLSCSQTLNHNVMYWYQQKSSQAPKLLFHYYDKDFNNEADTPDNFQSRRPNTSFCFLDIRSPGLGDTAMYLCATSFIGGGGQPQHFGDGTRLSIL.

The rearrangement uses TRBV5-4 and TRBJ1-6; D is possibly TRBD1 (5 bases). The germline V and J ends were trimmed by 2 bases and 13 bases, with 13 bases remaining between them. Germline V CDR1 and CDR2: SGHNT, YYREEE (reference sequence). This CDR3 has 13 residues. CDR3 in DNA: TGTGCCAGCAGCTTTGGACCGGGGGGTCCCCTCCACTTT. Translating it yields CASSFGPGGPLHF. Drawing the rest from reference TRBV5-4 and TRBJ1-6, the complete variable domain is ETGVTQSPTHLIKTRGQQVTLRCSSQSGHNTVSWYQQALGQGPQFIFQYYREEENGRGNFPPRFSGLQFPNYSSELNVNALELDDSALYLCASSFGPGGPLHFGNGTRLTVT.

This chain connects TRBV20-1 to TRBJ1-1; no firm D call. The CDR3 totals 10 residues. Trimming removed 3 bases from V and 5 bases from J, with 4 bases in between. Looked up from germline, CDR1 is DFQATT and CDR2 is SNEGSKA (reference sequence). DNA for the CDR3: TGCAGTGCTAGCGGGACTGAAGCTTTCTTT. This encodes CSASGTEAFF.

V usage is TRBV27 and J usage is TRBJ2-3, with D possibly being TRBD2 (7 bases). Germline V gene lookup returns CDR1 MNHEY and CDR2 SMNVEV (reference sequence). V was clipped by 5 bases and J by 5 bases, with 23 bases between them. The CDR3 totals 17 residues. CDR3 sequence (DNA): TGTGCCAGCAGTGCAACGCGGGGGCCGGGTCGGCGAGATACGCAGTATTTT. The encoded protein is CASSATRGPGRRDTQYF.

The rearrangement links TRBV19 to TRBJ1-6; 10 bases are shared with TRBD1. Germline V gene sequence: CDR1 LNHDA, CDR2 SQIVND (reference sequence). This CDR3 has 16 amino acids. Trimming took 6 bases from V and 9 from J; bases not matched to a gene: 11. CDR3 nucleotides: TGTGCCAGTAGCCTAGAACCGGGACAGGGGATTTCACCCCTCCACTTT. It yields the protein CASSLEPGQGISPLHF. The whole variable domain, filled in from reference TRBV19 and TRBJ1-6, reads DGGITQSPKYLFRKEGQNVTLSCEQNLNHDAMYWYRQDPGQGLRLIYYSQIVNDFQKGDIAEGYSVSREKKESFPLTVTSAQKNPTAFYLCASSLEPGQGISPLHFGNGTRLTVT.

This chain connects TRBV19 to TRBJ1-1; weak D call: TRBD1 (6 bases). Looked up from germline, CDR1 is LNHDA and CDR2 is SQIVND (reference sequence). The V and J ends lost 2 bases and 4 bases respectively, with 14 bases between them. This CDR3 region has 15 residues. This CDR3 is CASSIQQGESTEAFF. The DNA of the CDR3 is TGTGCCAGTAGTATACAACAGGGCGAGAGCACTGAAGCTTTCTTT.

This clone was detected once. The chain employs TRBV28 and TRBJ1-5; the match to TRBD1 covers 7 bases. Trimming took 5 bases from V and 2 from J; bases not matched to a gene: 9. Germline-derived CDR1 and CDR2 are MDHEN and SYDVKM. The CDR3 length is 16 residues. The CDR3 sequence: CASSTGQELGNQPQHF. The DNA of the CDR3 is TGTGCCAGCAGTACCGGACAGGAGCTAGGCAATCAGCCCCAGCATTTT.

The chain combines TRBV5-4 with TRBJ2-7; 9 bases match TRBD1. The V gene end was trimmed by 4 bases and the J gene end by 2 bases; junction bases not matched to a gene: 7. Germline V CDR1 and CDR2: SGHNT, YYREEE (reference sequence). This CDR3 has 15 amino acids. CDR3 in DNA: TGTGCCAGCAGCAACAGAAGGACAGGGGCCTACGAGCAGTACTTC. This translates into CASSNRRTGAYEQYF.

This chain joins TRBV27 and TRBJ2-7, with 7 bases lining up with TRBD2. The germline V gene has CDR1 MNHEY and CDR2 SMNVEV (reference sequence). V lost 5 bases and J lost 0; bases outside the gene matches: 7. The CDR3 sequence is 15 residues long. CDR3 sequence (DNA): TGTGCCAGCAGTATAGTAGCGGGTTACTCCTACGAGCAGTACTTC. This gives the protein CASSIVAGYSYEQYF.

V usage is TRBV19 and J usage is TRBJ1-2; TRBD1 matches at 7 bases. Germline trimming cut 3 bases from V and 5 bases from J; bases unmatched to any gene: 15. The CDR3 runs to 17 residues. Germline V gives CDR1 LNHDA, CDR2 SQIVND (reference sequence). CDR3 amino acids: CASSIPPKGAQVYGYTF. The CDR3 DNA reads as TGTGCCAGTAGTATTCCCCCGAAGGGGGCACAAGTATATGGCTACACCTTC.

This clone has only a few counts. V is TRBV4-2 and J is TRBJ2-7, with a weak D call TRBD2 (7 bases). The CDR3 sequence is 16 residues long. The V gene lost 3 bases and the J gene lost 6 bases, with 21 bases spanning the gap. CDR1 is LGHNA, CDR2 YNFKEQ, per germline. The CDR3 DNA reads TGTGCCAGCAGCCAGAGCGGGGCAGGGGTTCATCCCGAGCAGTACTTC. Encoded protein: CASSQSGAGVHPEQYF.

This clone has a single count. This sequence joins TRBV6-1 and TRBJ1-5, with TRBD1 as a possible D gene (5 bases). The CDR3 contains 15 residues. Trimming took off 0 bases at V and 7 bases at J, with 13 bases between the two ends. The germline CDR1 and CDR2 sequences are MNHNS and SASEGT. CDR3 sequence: CASSEAAGPHQPQHF. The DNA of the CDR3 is TGTGCCAGCAGTGAAGCGGCAGGGCCCCACCAGCCCCAGCATTTT.

The chain's CDR3 is CASSRSGGDTEAFF. The CDR3 nucleotides are TGCGCCAGCAGCCGTTCGGGGGGTGACACTGAAGCTTTCTTT. This sequence joins TRBV4-1 and TRBJ1-1; tentative D call: TRBD1 (5 bases). This CDR3 has 14 amino acids. Deletions cut 4 bases from V and 3 bases from J, with 12 bases between. CDR1 and CDR2 (germline): MGHRA, YSYEKL.

DNA of the CDR3: TGTGCCAGCTCATCCACAGGGGGCAACACCATATATTTT. Its translation: CASSSTGGNTIYF. V is TRBV18 and J is TRBJ1-3; 9 bases are shared with TRBD1. The trim removed 5 bases at V and 7 bases at J, leaving 3 bases unmatched. The CDR3 runs to 13 residues. Germline values: CDR1 KGHSH, CDR2 LQKENI.

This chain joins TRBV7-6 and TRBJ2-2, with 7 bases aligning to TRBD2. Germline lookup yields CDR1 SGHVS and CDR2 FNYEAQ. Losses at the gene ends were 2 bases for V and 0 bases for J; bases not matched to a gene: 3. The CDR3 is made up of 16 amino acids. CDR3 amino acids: CASSLSSGTNTGELFF. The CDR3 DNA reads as TGTGCCAGCAGCTTAAGCAGCGGGACGAACACCGGGGAGCTGTTTTTT.